This TCR beta chain emerged from a study of T cells after yellow fever vaccination. The study, taken as a whole, reports: A limited proportion of clonotypes was detected within both the CD4 and CD8 compartments.

The sample holds many counts of this clonotype. The antigen remains undetermined. From the 5' RACE reads, TCRdb called clonotypes with MiXCR, one entry per CDR3 protein. The table lists a few hundred thousand distinct CDR3 sequences, about 3.5% of them singletons. The germline CDR1 and CDR2 sequences are KGHSH and LQKENI. Germline trimming cut 6 bases from V and 7 bases from J; bases unmatched to any gene: 11. CDR3 length equals 14 residues. The sequences come from PBMCs, collected on the day of the yellow fever booster vaccination. V is TRBV18 and J is TRBJ2-7, with 8 nucleotides matching TRBD1. The sequence was collected from a man between 18 and 29 years old who received the YFV17D yellow fever vaccine. DNA of the CDR3: TGTGCCAGCTCGCTGCAGGGGGCCTCTTTTGAGCAGTACTTC. The encoded protein is CASSLQGASFEQYF.